The TCR beta chain described here comes from a study of T cells in Graves' hyperthyroidism and ophthalmopathy. Stable Graves' hyperthyroidism meant no ophthalmopathy progression within 18 months. Findings and limits, study-wide: Within blood appeared most thyroid clonotypes that had expanded above 0.001. Ophthalmopathy was told apart from stable hyperthyroidism by a 13 V-J model.

This clonotype was seen a handful of times. Its antigen remains unidentified. The CDR3 is made up of 13 amino acids. V was shortened by 0 bases and J by 2 bases, with 7 bases between the two germline ends. The germline V gene encodes CDR1 DFQATT and CDR2 SNEGSKA (reference sequence). RNA transcripts gave rise to amplified TCR beta CDR3 regions. When the TCR CDR3 underwent first-round RT-PCR, the HTBI primer set was used. TCRdb re-called the multiplex PCR reads through MiXCR, storing one row per CDR3 protein. Among 650,000 to 750,000 distinct CDR3 sequences listed, around 15% were seen once. The V call is TRBV20-1, the J call TRBJ2-5; no definite D call. The specimen was blood. This TCR came from a woman in her late teens or twenties with Graves' hyperthyroidism. The CDR3 coding sequence is TGCAGTGCTAGAGAAGGTTGGCAAGAGACCCAGTACTTC. Translation: CSAREGWQETQYF.